These 2 T cell receptor beta chains originate from one sample sequenced in a study of T cells in pancreatic ductal adenocarcinoma. Selected pancreatic ductal adenocarcinoma patients had undergone surgery without neoadjuvant therapy. Sequencing was performed with immunoSEQ multiplex PCR; in TCRdb, only in-frame clones are kept and a portion is missing. The table shows over 90,000 clones, with nearly 95% occurring only once. What was sequenced was PBMCs. The receptor source for this set is a human donor with pancreatic ductal adenocarcinoma.

The chain links TRBV9 to TRBJ1-3; a weak D match, TRBD1 (5 bases). V was cut by 4 bases and J by 0 bases, with 8 bases left in between. CDR1 and CDR2 from the germline V gene are SGDLS and YYNGEE. CDR3 size: 14 residues. The CDR3 protein is CASSRTYSGNTIYF. The DNA for the CDR3 is TGTGCCAGCAGCCGGACATACTCTGGAAACACCATATATTTT.

The CDR3 spells CASSEAQGVHNYGYTF. CDR3 nucleotide sequence: TGTGCCAGCAGTGAAGCGCAGGGGGTGCATAACTATGGCTACACCTTC. The V and J genes are TRBV6-1 and TRBJ1-2; TRBD1 agrees at 7 bases. The junction had 5 bases not matched to a gene; V was cut back by 0 bases and J by 1 base. In germline, CDR1 is MNHNS, CDR2 SASEGT. The CDR3 runs to 16 residues.